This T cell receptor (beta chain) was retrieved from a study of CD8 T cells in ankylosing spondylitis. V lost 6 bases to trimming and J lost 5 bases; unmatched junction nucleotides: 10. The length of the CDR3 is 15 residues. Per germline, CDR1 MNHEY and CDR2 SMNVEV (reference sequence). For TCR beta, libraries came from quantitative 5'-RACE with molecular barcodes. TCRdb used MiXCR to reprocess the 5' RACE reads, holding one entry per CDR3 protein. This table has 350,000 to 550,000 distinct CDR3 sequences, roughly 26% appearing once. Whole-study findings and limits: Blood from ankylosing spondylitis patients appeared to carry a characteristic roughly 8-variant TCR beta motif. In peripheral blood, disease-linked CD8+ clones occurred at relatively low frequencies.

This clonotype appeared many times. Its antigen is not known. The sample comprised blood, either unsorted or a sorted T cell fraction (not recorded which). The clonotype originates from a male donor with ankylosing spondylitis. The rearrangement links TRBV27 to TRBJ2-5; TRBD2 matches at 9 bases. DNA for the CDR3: TGTGCCAGCAGCTCAGGGAGCGGGAGGAAGGAGACCCAGTACTTC. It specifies CASSSGSGRKETQYF.